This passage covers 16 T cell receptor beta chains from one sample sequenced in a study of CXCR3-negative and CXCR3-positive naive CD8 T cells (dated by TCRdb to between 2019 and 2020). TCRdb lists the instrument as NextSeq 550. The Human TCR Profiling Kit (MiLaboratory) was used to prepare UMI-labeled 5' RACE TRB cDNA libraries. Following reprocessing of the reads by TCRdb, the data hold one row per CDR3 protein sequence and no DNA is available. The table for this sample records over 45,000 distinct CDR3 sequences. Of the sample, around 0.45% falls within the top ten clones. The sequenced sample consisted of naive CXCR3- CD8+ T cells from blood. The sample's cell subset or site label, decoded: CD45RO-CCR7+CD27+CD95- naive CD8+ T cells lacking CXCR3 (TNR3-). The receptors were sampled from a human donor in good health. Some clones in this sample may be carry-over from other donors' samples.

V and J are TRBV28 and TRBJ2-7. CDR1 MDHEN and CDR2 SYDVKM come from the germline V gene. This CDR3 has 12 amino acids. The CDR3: CASSLNTYEQYF. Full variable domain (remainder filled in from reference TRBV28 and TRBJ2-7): DVKVTQSSRYLVKRTGEKVFLECVQDMDHENMFWYRQDPGLGLRLIYFSYDVKMKEKGDIPEGYSVSREKKERFSLILESASTNQTSMYLCASSLNTYEQYFGPGTRLTVT.

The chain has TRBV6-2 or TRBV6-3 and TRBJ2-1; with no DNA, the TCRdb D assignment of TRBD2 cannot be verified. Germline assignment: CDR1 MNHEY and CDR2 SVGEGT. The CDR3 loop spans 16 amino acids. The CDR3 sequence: CASREERGESYNEQFF.

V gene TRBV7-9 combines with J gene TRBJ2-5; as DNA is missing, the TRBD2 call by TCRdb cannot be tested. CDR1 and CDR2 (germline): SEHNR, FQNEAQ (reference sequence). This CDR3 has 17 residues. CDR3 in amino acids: CASSPWTSGGAWETQYF.

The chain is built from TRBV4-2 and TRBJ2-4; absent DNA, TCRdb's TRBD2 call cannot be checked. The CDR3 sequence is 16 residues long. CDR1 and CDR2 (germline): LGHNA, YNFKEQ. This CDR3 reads CASGQDGLAGVNIQYF.

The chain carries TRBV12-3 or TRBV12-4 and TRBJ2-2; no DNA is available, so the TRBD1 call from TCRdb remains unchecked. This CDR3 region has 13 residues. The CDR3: CASSLGGPGELFF.

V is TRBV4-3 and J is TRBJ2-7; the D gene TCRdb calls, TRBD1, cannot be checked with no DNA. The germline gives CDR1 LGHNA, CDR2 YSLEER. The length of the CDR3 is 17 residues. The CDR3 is CASSQVVSRGATYEQYF.

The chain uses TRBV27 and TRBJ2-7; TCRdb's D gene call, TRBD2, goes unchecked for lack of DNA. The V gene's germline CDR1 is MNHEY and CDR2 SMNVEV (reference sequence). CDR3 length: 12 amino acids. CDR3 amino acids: CASSSDYYEQYF.

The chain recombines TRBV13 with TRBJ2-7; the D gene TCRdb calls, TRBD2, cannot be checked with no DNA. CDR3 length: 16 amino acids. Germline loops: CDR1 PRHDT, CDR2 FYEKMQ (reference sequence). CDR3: CASSGTGTSGRPEQYF. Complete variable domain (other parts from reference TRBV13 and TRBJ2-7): AAGVIQSPRHLIKEKRETATLKCYPIPRHDTVYWYQQGPGQDPQFLISFYEKMQSDKGSIPDRFSAQQFSDYHSELNMSSLELGDSALYFCASSGTGTSGRPEQYFGPGTRLTVT.

The CDR3 reads CASSEPRQGIETQYF. The rearrangement joins TRBV25-1 to TRBJ2-5; absent DNA, TCRdb's TRBD2 call cannot be checked. The CDR3 totals 15 residues. Per germline, CDR1 MGHDK and CDR2 SYGVNS.

CDR3 loop: CASSINLGNTEAFF. The chain links TRBV19 to TRBJ1-1. Germline V gene data show CDR1 as LNHDA and CDR2 as SQIVND (reference sequence). The CDR3 is 14 amino acids.

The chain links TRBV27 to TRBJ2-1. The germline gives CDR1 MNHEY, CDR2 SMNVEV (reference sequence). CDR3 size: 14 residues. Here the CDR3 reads CASSLLSSYNEQFF.

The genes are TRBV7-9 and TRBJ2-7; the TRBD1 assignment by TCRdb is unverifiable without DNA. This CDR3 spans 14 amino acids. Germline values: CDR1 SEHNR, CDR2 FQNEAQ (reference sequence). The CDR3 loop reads CASSTGQGRYEQYF.

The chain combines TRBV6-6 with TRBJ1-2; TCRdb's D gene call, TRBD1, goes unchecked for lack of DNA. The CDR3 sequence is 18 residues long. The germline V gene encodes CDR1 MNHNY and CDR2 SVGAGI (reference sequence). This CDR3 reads CASSYGTGGGRANYGYTF.

The CDR3 sequence: CASSKSRTENEKLFF. J is TRBJ1-4 and V is TRBV21-1. TRBV21-1 is a documented pseudogene. The CDR3 totals 15 residues.

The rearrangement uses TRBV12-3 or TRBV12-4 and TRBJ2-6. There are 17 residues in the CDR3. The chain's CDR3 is CASSLSGRISGANVLTF.

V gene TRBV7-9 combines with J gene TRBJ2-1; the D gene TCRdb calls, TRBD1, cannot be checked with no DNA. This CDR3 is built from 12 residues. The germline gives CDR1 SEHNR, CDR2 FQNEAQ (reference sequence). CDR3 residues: CASSSTGIEQFF.